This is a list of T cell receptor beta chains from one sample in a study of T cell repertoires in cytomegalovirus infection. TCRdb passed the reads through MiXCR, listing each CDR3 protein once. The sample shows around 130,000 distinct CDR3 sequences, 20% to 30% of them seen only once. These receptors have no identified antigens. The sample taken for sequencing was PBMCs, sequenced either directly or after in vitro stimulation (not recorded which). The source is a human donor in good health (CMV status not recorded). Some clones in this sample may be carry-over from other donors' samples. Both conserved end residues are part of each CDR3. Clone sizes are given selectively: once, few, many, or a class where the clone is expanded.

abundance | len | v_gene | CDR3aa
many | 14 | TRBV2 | CAKRPGQANEKLFF
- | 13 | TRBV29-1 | CSVSWSWAAEAFF
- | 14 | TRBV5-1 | CASSLRDFAYEQYF
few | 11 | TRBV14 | CASSQSGVPRF
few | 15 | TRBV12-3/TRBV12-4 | CASSPTSGRAQEQFF
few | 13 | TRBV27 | CASRMTNSDTQYF
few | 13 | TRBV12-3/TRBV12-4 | CASSTRGNTEAFF
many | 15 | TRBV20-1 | CSARDREDLYNEQFF
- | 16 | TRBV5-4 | CASSLGLAGVSDTQYF
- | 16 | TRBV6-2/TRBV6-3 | CASRFLDRPNTGELFF
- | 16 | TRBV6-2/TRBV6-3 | CASRPPGTANTGELFF
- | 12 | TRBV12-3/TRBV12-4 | CASSDDRSSSTF
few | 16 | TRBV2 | CASSSPLAGHYNEQFF
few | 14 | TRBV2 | CASRGTGSGNTIYF
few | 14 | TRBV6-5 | CASSRRTGQGQQYF
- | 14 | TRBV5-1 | CASSLTDMNTEAFF
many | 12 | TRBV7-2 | CASSPYRANAFF
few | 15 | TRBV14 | CASSQDGLRTDTQYF
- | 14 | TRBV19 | CASSIRQGLAEAFF
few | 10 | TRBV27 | CASNVGPQFF
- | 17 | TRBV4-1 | CASSQDMARAQTAEAFF
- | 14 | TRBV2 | CASSGSRGNTEAFF
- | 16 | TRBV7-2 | CASSLRRNSGANVLTF
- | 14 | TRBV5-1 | CASSPSDSNQPQHF
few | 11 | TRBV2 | CASTSDNEQFF
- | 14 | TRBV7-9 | CASSSPRGIYEQYF
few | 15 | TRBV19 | CASKQGFSYNSPLHF
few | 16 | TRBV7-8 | CASSFGTSGGTDTQYF
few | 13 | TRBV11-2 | CASSFTEQETQYF
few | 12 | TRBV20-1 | CSARGQQNEQYF
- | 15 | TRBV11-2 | CASSLDSRADHEQFF
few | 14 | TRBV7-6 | CASSLAGETYEQYF
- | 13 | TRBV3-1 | CAGGQGLNSPLHF
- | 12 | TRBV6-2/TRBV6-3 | CASSGGPRRAFF
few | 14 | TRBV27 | CASSPTQGDRGYTF
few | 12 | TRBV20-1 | CSARDGTLRAFF